The source of this T cell receptor (beta chain) is a study of T cell responses to AZD1222 COVID-19 vaccine (dated by TCRdb to the early 2020s). Concerning the study at large: AZD1222 recipients with second doses at about 4 weeks or about 12 weeks were pooled, because spike-specific TCR depth and breadth did not differ between schedules. TCR sequencing was performed for roughly 250 trial participants, of whom around 200 were given two doses of AZD1222 and some 26 were given two doses of MenACWY control vaccine. Trial participants were enrolled by age into 18-55, 56-69 and 70-plus year subgroups, with roughly 160, 29 and 62 TCR-sequenced participants respectively. Here is what the overall study found, with its caveats: No day 14 peak-response samples were available, so repertoires were characterized only after the peak T cell response. The 56-69-year group was small, and its depth increase did not reach significance, likely because of low power. After two AZD1222 doses, both the breadth and the depth of spike-specific TCRs were significantly higher than at day 0 and than in MenACWY recipients. CD4 TCRs associated with the vaccine covered the entire spike protein, and the dominant responses were in regions 160-218 and 743-854. Participants were mostly white British, with more females than males. The authors suggested clonal diversity may have been underestimated. Only five or six AZD1222 recipients were SARS-CoV-2 seropositive at baseline, limiting conclusions about previously exposed vaccinees. Reportedly, almost half of the unique spike-specific TCRs recognized epitopes lying outside the regions that are mutated in the B.1.351 and B.1.1.7 variants.

Looking up the germline V gene (reference sequence) yields CDR1 GTSNPN and CDR2 SVGIG. Inclusive of the bounding cysteine and phenylalanine, the CDR3 is 12 residues long. Of the read, only the CDR3 DNA is kept; its 36 bases are in frame from base 1. The junction shows trimming of 0 bases on V and 6 bases on J, plus 6 bases between the germline ends. This clone has more than one count but fewer than ten. Its specific antigen is unknown. No much larger clonotype is one base removed from it; base qualities were not supplied. The same CDR3 also results from other DNA sequences found in this sample. The time point label of this sample denotes: baseline before first vaccination. Vaccinee samples came from UK trials COV001 and COV002, including a single-blind randomized controlled phase 2/3 trial of AZD1222 (ChAdOx1 nCoV-19) in healthy adults. For TCRbeta chain sequencing, PBMC samples were collected from trial participants at day 0 and at day 28 after the second dose.

The CDR3 regions of human TCRbeta chains were analyzed by immunosequencing. On the authors' methods: TCRs in the repertoires were compared against a reference library of SARS-CoV-2-specific TCRs that had been generated with the MIRA antigen-specificity platform. Breadth was defined as the fraction of unique TCRs that were SARS-CoV-2-associated, and depth was defined as the fraction of total T cells that were SARS-CoV-2-associated. Using the MIRA data, each spike-specific TCR was assigned both to the spike region to which the TCR was reactive and to a CD4 or CD8 class. Log10-transformed breadth and depth values were compared by one-way ANOVA with Sidak's multiple comparisons tests. The table comes from immuneACCESS by way of TCRdb, which keeps in-frame sequences with V and J called. Part of the clones is missing from these tables; in studies checked, under half for an unresolved V gene and the rest for unknown reasons. V, J and clone size derive from that table, while D and trimming were established from the DNA sequence. A total of about 140,000 clones appear in this sample, about nine tenths of them only once. Approximately 4.8% of the sample comes from the top ten.

Specimen: peripheral blood, collected on day 0 of AZD1222 vaccination. The receptor was isolated from an adult in good health. The sequence is built from TRBV30 and TRBJ1-5; TRBD1 could be the D gene, as 6 bases match. This receptor carries the CDR3 CAWSVQGQPQHF. Read as DNA, the sequence is TGTGCCTGGAGTGTACAGGGTCAGCCCCAGCATTTT. Reference TRBV30 and TRBJ1-5 proteins supply the regions before and after the CDR3; the full variable domain is: SQTIHQWPATLVQPVGSPLSLECTVEGTSNPNLYWYRQAAGRGLQLLFYSVGIGQISSEVPQNLSASRPQDRQFILSSKKLLLSDSGFYLCAWSVQGQPQHFGDGTRLSIL.